This entry lists 21 T cell receptor beta chains sequenced from one sample in a study of neurological immune-mediated disorders. Using its own MiXCR run on the 5' RACE reads, TCRdb lists one record per CDR3 protein. The repertoire holds approximately 36,000 distinct CDR3 sequences, roughly 3.1% seen once, with about 7.8% in the top ten. The time point was: longitudinal time-point 1 (baseline). Sequencing used PBMCs. Receptors originate from an older woman with multiple sclerosis.

This clonotype has ten or more counts. V gene TRBV20-1 combines with J gene TRBJ2-5; D call uncertain. Germline lookup yields CDR1 DFQATT and CDR2 SNEGSKA (reference sequence). This CDR3 is built from 12 residues. V lost 2 bases to trimming and J lost 1 base, with 5 bases between them. For the CDR3, the DNA is TGCAGTGCTAGACAGGCCCAAGAGACCCAGTACTTC. This translates into CSARQAQETQYF.

In its sample, this clonotype was seen many times. The CDR3 sequence: CASSLAWGGTDEQFF. In nucleotides, the CDR3 is TGTGCCAGCAGCTTAGCGTGGGGGGGCACAGATGAGCAGTTCTTC. The chain uses TRBV7-2 and TRBJ2-1; perhaps TRBD2 as D (7 bases). The CDR3 runs 15 residues. Germline CDR1 and CDR2: SGHTA and FQGNSA. Trimming removed 0 bases at V and 8 bases at J, with 14 bases between.

This clonotype was counted at least ten times. The chain uses TRBV12-3 or TRBV12-4 and TRBJ2-5, with D perhaps matching TRBD2 (6 bases). This CDR3 spans 13 amino acids. Deletions cut 4 bases from V and 2 bases from J, with 8 bases between. In DNA form, the CDR3 reads TGTGCCAGCAGTTGGACTATACAAGAGACCCAGTACTTC. Its protein is CASSWTIQETQYF.

This clonotype was seen repeatedly, ten times or more. The V gene is TRBV20-1, the J gene TRBJ1-3; D is uncertain. This CDR3 has 11 amino acids. V was pared by 5 bases and J by 2 bases, with 4 bases between. The germline V gene encodes CDR1 DFQATT and CDR2 SNEGSKA (reference sequence). The CDR3 reads CSAPTGNTIYF. The CDR3 DNA follows: TGCAGTGCTCCAACTGGAAACACCATATATTTT.

V is TRBV7-6 and J is TRBJ2-5, with D tentatively TRBD1 (5 bases). CDR3 length equals 15 residues. The germline V and J ends were trimmed by 3 bases and 1 base, with 12 bases remaining between them. Germline values: CDR1 SGHVS, CDR2 FNYEAQ. The chain's CDR3 is CASSLFGATQETQYF. The CDR3 nucleotides are TGTGCCAGCAGCTTGTTTGGGGCTACCCAAGAGACCCAGTACTTC.

This clonotype has a handful of counts. The genes are TRBV20-1 and TRBJ2-3; TRBD2 aligns across 10 bases. This CDR3 region has 15 residues. Germline V gives CDR1 DFQATT, CDR2 SNEGSKA (reference sequence). J lost 2 bases, V lost 3 bases, and 5 bases had no gene match. CDR3 nucleotides: TGCAGTGCTAGCCCTAGCGGGGGATACACAGATACGCAGTATTTT. This encodes CSASPSGGYTDTQYF.

In this sample, this clonotype turned up many times. CDR3 residues: CASSSIRTGAYEQYF. The DNA of the CDR3 is TGTGCCAGCAGCTCAATCAGGACAGGGGCCTACGAGCAGTACTTC. The chain links TRBV7-8 to TRBJ2-7; TRBD1 matches 9 bases. Germline V gene sequence: CDR1 SGHVS, CDR2 FQNEAQ. Trimming cost V 4 bases and J 2 bases; bases outside gene matches: 6. This CDR3 region has 15 residues.

Many counts were recorded for this clonotype. For the CDR3, the DNA is TGCAGTGCTAGAGATGTGATGGACGGACGCGGTTCACCCCTCCACTTT. Its protein is CSARDVMDGRGSPLHF. The genes are TRBV20-1 and TRBJ1-6; no definite D call. The V end was cut by 0 bases, the J end by 9 bases, with 18 bases between. The V gene's germline CDR1 is DFQATT and CDR2 SNEGSKA (reference sequence). CDR3 length: 16 residues.

Worth noting for this clonotype: A read error may explain this, as a much larger clone is one base away. Here the CDR3 reads CAISGTVNTEAFF. CDR3 nucleotide sequence: TGTGCCATCAGCGGTACGGTGAACACTGAAGCTTTCTTT. The chain is built from TRBV10-3 and TRBJ1-1; D call uncertain. The CDR3 spans 13 residues. V was shortened by 6 bases and J by 0 bases, with 8 bases between the two germline ends. Germline CDR1 and CDR2: ENHRY and SYGVKD.

This clonotype appeared many times. CDR3 in DNA: TGCGCCAGCAGCTTAGTCGGGGCCTATGGCTACACCTTC. Protein sequence: CASSLVGAYGYTF. The V and J genes are TRBV5-1 and TRBJ1-2; TRBD1 might be the D (5 bases). Germline CDR1 SGHRS, CDR2 YFSETQ. The CDR3 is made up of 13 amino acids. Trimming took 2 bases from V and 4 from J, leaving 9 bases between them.

Ten or more counts support this clonotype. V is TRBV5-1 and J is TRBJ1-5, with D possibly TRBD1 on 6 matching bases. The germline gives CDR1 SGHRS, CDR2 YFSETQ. V gave up 1 base and J gave up 2 bases, with 10 bases separating them. The CDR3 runs to 15 residues. CDR3: CASSLRGGGNQPQHF. Here the CDR3 DNA reads TGCGCCAGCAGCTTGAGGGGGGGAGGCAATCAGCCCCAGCATTTT.

In its sample, this clonotype was seen many times. The genes are TRBV3-1 and TRBJ1-5, with a possible D match to TRBD1 (5 bases). The V end lost 1 base, the J end lost 4 bases, and 8 bases lay between the germline ends. CDR3 length: 14 residues. From germline, CDR1 is LGHDT and CDR2 YNNKEL (reference sequence). This CDR3 reads CASSQGDLNQPQHF. The DNA of the CDR3 is TGTGCCAGCAGCCAAGGGGACCTAAATCAGCCCCAGCATTTT.

The chain employs TRBV20-1 and TRBJ2-3, with 7 nucleotides matching TRBD1. This CDR3 contains 14 residues. V lost 0 bases, J lost 6 bases, and 6 bases stayed unmatched. Germline loops: CDR1 DFQATT, CDR2 SNEGSKA (reference sequence). The CDR3 DNA is TGCAGTGCTAGAGACGAGGGGGCCCGGGATACGCAGTATTTT. Translation gives CSARDEGARDTQYF.

This sequence joins TRBV18 and TRBJ2-7, with 9 bases identical to TRBD2. The trim removed 3 bases at V and 3 bases at J, leaving 3 bases unmatched. Germline V CDR1 and CDR2: KGHSH, LQKENI. The CDR3 covers 14 residues. The CDR3 region has the DNA TGTGCCAGCTCACCCCCTAGCGGGGTCTACGAGCAGTACTTC. This encodes CASSPPSGVYEQYF.

At least ten counts were recorded for this clonotype. The rearrangement uses TRBV6-2 or TRBV6-3 and TRBJ1-1; perhaps TRBD1 as D (5 bases). Germline V gene lookup returns CDR1 MNHEY and CDR2 SVGEGT. CDR3 length: 14 amino acids. Trimming cost V 0 bases and J 5 bases, with 10 bases left between them. This CDR3 is CASSYSAGRTEAFF. The CDR3 DNA reads TGTGCCAGCAGTTACTCGGCAGGGAGGACTGAAGCTTTCTTT.

The chain carries TRBV5-1 and TRBJ2-1; maybe TRBD1 (5 bases). The CDR3 sequence is 15 residues long. Germline-derived CDR1 and CDR2 are SGHRS and YFSETQ. Trimming shortened V by 4 bases and J by 9 bases, and 20 bases separated the two germline ends. CDR3: CASSQAGKGGAEQFF. The DNA of the CDR3 is TGCGCCAGCAGCCAGGCAGGGAAGGGCGGCGCTGAGCAGTTCTTC.

This clonotype was seen at least ten times. The chain carries TRBV10-2 and TRBJ1-5, with TRBD1 as a possible D gene (5 bases). CDR1 is WSHSY and CDR2 is SAAADI in the germline V gene. The CDR3 length is 13 residues. V was pared by 3 bases and J by 4 bases, with 7 bases between. In DNA, the CDR3 is TGCGCCAGCAGTGAAGACAGAAATCAGCCCCAGCATTTT. This translates into CASSEDRNQPQHF.

This clonotype has ten or more counts. The chain links TRBV6-1 to TRBJ1-6; D gene uncertain. The CDR3 has 18 amino acids. The ends were cut back, 1 base at V and 6 bases at J, with 19 bases in the middle. In germline, CDR1 is MNHNS, CDR2 SASEGT. The CDR3 protein is CASSEEALILVINSPLHF. DNA of the CDR3: TGTGCCAGCAGTGAAGAAGCGCTAATCCTCGTAATTAATTCACCCCTCCACTTT.

This clonotype was picked up many times. CDR3 nucleotide sequence: TGCAGTGCTAGGGGTGACAGCCATTCGAACACCGGGGAGCTGTTTTTT. The encoded protein is CSARGDSHSNTGELFF. The gene calls are TRBV20-1 and TRBJ2-2; the D gene is possibly TRBD1 (5 bases). Trimming left V 3 bases short and J 0 bases short, with 14 bases between. The CDR3 loop spans 16 amino acids. The V gene's germline CDR1 is DFQATT and CDR2 SNEGSKA (reference sequence).

This clonotype occurred many times. The rearrangement uses TRBV20-1 and TRBJ2-7; 7 nucleotides align to TRBD1. The CDR3 is 13 residues long. J was trimmed by 7 bases and V by 3 bases; bases with no gene match: 9. Germline V gene lookup returns CDR1 DFQATT and CDR2 SNEGSKA (reference sequence). CDR3 residues: CSASRTGPREQYF. DNA for the CDR3: TGCAGTGCTAGCCGGACAGGTCCTCGGGAGCAGTACTTC.

In its sample, this clonotype was seen a few times. The rearrangement links TRBV5-5 to TRBJ1-4; no definite D call. Trimming removed 4 bases at V and 0 bases at J, with 10 bases between. CDR3 length: 15 residues. Per germline, CDR1 SGHKS and CDR2 YYEKEE (reference sequence). The CDR3 DNA reads as TGTGCCAGCAGCCTCGCCTTGACAACTAATGAAAAACTGTTTTTT. It yields the protein CASSLALTTNEKLFF. The full variable domain, its missing parts supplied by reference TRBV5-5 and TRBJ1-4, is DAGVTQSPTHLIKTRGQQVTLRCSPISGHKSVSWYQQVLGQGPQFIFQYYEKEERGRGNFPDRFSARQFPNYSSELNVNALLLGDSALYLCASSLALTTNEKLFFGSGTQLSVL.